A single sample gave rise to the 27 T cell receptor beta chains below, sequenced in a study of shared clonotypes between healthy human individuals. Cells designated naive CD8 were CD45RO-negative and were positively selected for CCR7, with terminally differentiated effector memory CD45RA+ cells excluded. Some clones are missing from TCRdb's copy, which holds only in-frame ones; the method was immunoSEQ multiplex PCR. The sample carries about 820,000 clones, roughly 92% recorded once. What was sequenced was naive CD8+ T cells sorted from blood. These receptors all stem from a man in his thirties or forties in good health.

This clone occurred once. This rearrangement joins TRBV2 to TRBJ2-1, with a weak D call TRBD2 (5 bases). The V end lost 6 bases, the J end lost 3 bases, and 21 bases lay between the germline ends. The V gene's germline CDR1 is SNHLY and CDR2 FYNNEI. The CDR3 runs 17 residues. The CDR3 bases are TGTGCCAGCAGCGTCCAAGGAGGAGGCTCCTACTACAATGAGCAGTTCTTC. Translation: CASSVQGGGSYYNEQFF. Together with reference TRBV2 and TRBJ2-1, the CDR3 gives the full variable domain: EPEVTQTPSHQVTQMGQEVILRCVPISNHLYFYWYRQILGQKVEFLVSFYNNEISEKSEIFDDQFSVERPDGSNFTLKIRSTKLEDSAMYFCASSVQGGGSYYNEQFFGPGTRLTVL.

This chain connects TRBV5-5 to TRBJ2-7; 8 bases map to TRBD1. Unmatched junction bases numbered 3, after V lost 0 bases and J lost 4 bases. This CDR3 is built from 14 residues. In germline, CDR1 is SGHKS, CDR2 YYEKEE (reference sequence). The CDR3 reads CASSLGRGPYEQYF. In DNA form, the CDR3 reads TGTGCCAGCAGCTTGGGCAGGGGGCCATACGAGCAGTACTTC. Combining the CDR3 with reference TRBV5-5 and TRBJ2-7 gives the whole variable domain DAGVTQSPTHLIKTRGQQVTLRCSPISGHKSVSWYQQVLGQGPQFIFQYYEKEERGRGNFPDRFSARQFPNYSSELNVNALLLGDSALYLCASSLGRGPYEQYFGPGTRLTVT.

The chain combines TRBV7-9 with TRBJ2-1; perhaps TRBD2 as D (5 bases). Germline V gene lookup returns CDR1 SEHNR and CDR2 FQNEAQ (reference sequence). The CDR3 sequence is 11 residues long. Trimming removed 3 bases from V and 9 bases from J, with 6 bases in between. DNA for the CDR3: TGTGCCAGCAGCTTTGGAGGTGAGCAGTTCTTC. It encodes CASSFGGEQFF. The variable domain in full, completed from reference TRBV7-9 and TRBJ2-1, reads DTGVSQNPRHKITKRGQNVTFRCDPISEHNRLYWYRQTLGQGPEFLTYFQNEAQLEKSRLLSDRFSAERPKGSFSTLEIQRTEQGDSAMYLCASSFGGEQFFGPGTRLTVL.

The rearrangement joins TRBV27 to TRBJ2-2; D gene uncertain. This CDR3 contains 13 residues. CDR1 and CDR2 from the germline V gene are MNHEY and SMNVEV (reference sequence). V lost 4 bases to trimming and J lost 1 base, with 4 bases between them. The CDR3 nucleotides are TGTGCCAGCAGTTCCCAGAACACCGGGGAGCTGTTTTTT. Protein: CASSSQNTGELFF.

The chain carries TRBV13 and TRBJ2-5; no firm D call. Trimming took 5 bases from V and 2 from J, leaving 12 bases between them. The CDR3 is 14 amino acids. Germline V gene data show CDR1 as PRHDT and CDR2 as FYEKMQ (reference sequence). The CDR3 spells CASSPTRSQETQYF. The CDR3 nucleotides read TGTGCCAGCAGCCCAACAAGAAGTCAAGAGACCCAGTACTTC.

J is TRBJ2-7 and V is TRBV7-9; D is ambiguous. The V and J ends lost 0 bases and 3 bases respectively, with 15 bases between them. The CDR3 runs to 16 residues. CDR1 and CDR2 from the germline V gene are SEHNR and FQNEAQ (reference sequence). The CDR3 DNA sequence: TGTGCCAGCAGCTTAGCGGGTTACCCTTTGTACTACGAGCAGTACTTC. Protein product: CASSLAGYPLYYEQYF. The full variable domain, completed using reference TRBV7-9 and TRBJ2-7, is DTGVSQNPRHKITKRGQNVTFRCDPISEHNRLYWYRQTLGQGPEFLTYFQNEAQLEKSRLLSDRFSAERPKGSFSTLEIQRTEQGDSAMYLCASSLAGYPLYYEQYFGPGTRLTVT.

This chain connects TRBV29-1 to TRBJ2-2, with D possibly matching TRBD1 (7 bases). This CDR3 comprises 14 residues. Per germline, CDR1 SQVTM and CDR2 ANQGSEA. Trimming removed 7 bases at V and 6 bases at J, with 18 bases between. For the CDR3, the DNA is TGCAGCGCCAACGCCGACAGGGAGGCCGGGGAGCTGTTTTTT. Protein product: CSANADREAGELFF.

The chain employs TRBV5-1 and TRBJ2-5; 7 nucleotides line up with TRBD2. The germline V gene has CDR1 SGHRS and CDR2 YFSETQ. The ends lost 2 bases at V and 4 bases at J; junction bases unmatched: 5. The CDR3 length is 14 residues. The CDR3 is CASSLFGEGETQYF. The CDR3 nucleotides read TGCGCCAGCAGCTTATTTGGGGAGGGAGAGACCCAGTACTTC.

As for this clone: In the same sample, other DNA sequences code for this CDR3. The chain has TRBV27 and TRBJ2-1; 9 bases align to TRBD2. Germline V gives CDR1 MNHEY, CDR2 SMNVEV (reference sequence). The CDR3 runs 14 residues. V shed 5 bases, J shed 4 bases, and the junction held 3 bases outside the gene matches. The CDR3 protein is CASSLSGRYNEQFF. CDR3 nucleotides: TGTGCCAGCAGTCTCAGCGGGAGGTACAATGAGCAGTTCTTC.

The rearrangement joins TRBV6-5 to TRBJ2-1; TRBD2 aligns across 8 bases. The CDR3 runs 15 residues. CDR1 and CDR2 (germline): MNHEY, SVGAGI. V shed 2 bases and J 6 bases; nucleotides not matched to a gene: 6. DNA of the CDR3: TGTGCCAGCAGTTACCTAAGCGGGAGTGGCAATGAGCAGTTCTTC. Amino acids: CASSYLSGSGNEQFF.

The rearrangement links TRBV27 to TRBJ2-1; unclear D gene. Germline CDR1 and CDR2: MNHEY and SMNVEV (reference sequence). Deletions cut 5 bases from V and 8 bases from J, with 22 bases between. The CDR3 has 16 residues. In nucleotides, the CDR3 is TGTGCCAGCAGTATCCTACGTCTAAACCAAGGGCATGAGCAGTTCTTC. Protein: CASSILRLNQGHEQFF.

The V and J genes are TRBV14 and TRBJ1-2, with D possibly TRBD1 on 5 matching bases. Germline assignment: CDR1 SGHDN and CDR2 FVKESK. Trimming shortened V by 5 bases and J by 3 bases, and 19 bases separated the two germline ends. There are 16 residues in the CDR3. In DNA form, the CDR3 reads TGTGCCAGCAGCTACCTTAGGGACGGACTCTACTATGGCTACACCTTC. Translating gives CASSYLRDGLYYGYTF.

This clone has a handful of counts. The chain joins TRBV11-2 to TRBJ2-2, with 9 nucleotides matching TRBD1. V trimming: 5 bases; J trimming: 1 base; junction bases outside the gene matches: 8. Germline loops: CDR1 SGHAT, CDR2 FQNNGV. The CDR3 covers 17 residues. In nucleotides, the CDR3 is TGTGCCAGCAGCCCAAGCCGGGGACAGGGGAACACCGGGGAGCTGTTTTTT. This encodes CASSPSRGQGNTGELFF.

The V gene is TRBV11-2, the J gene TRBJ2-1; D gene uncertain. V dropped 5 bases and J dropped 4 bases, with 3 bases sitting between them. CDR3 length: 11 amino acids. The germline CDR1 and CDR2 sequences are SGHAT and FQNNGV. The CDR3 spells CASSDYNEQFF. The CDR3 region has the DNA TGTGCCAGCAGCGATTACAATGAGCAGTTCTTC.

The chain uses TRBV7-6 and TRBJ2-1; 8 nucleotides agree with TRBD2. The V and J ends lost 4 bases and 5 bases, in that order; junction bases with no gene match: 10. The CDR3 totals 16 residues. CDR1 SGHVS and CDR2 FNYEAQ come from the germline V gene. CDR3 DNA sequence: TGTGCCAGCAGCTGTCGGCGGGGGGACTACGACAATGAGCAGTTCTTC. Translation: CASSCRRGDYDNEQFF. The whole variable domain, remainder taken from reference TRBV7-6 and TRBJ2-1, is GAGVSQSPRYKVTKRGQDVALRCDPISGHVSLYWYRQALGQGPEFLTYFNYEAQQDKSGLPNDRFSAERPEGSISTLTIQRTEQRDSAMYRCASSCRRGDYDNEQFFGPGTRLTVL.

The V call is TRBV19, the J call TRBJ2-1, with 14 bases that match TRBD2. The CDR3 is 16 amino acids. CDR1 is LNHDA and CDR2 is SQIVND in the germline V gene (reference sequence). The V segment lost 4 bases and the J segment 7 bases; nucleotides outside the gene matches: 6. The CDR3 DNA is TGTGCCAGTAGTACGAGACTAGCGGGAGGGCCGAATGAGCAGTTCTTC. Translation: CASSTRLAGGPNEQFF.

The gene calls are TRBV21-1 and TRBJ1-1; the table's D call of TRBD1 was not tested on the DNA. TRBV21-1 is tagged as a pseudogene. The CDR3 runs to 16 residues. CDR3 DNA sequence: TGTGCCAGCAGCAAAGCCAGGGGTAGGGAGAACACTGAAGCTTTCTTT. Encoded protein: CASSKARGRENTEAFF.

This clone was seen a single time. The CDR3 sequence is CASGLGLAGANEQFF. CDR3 in DNA: TGTGCCAGCGGACTGGGACTAGCGGGAGCCAATGAGCAGTTCTTC. This chain connects TRBV11-2 to TRBJ2-1; 14 bases line up with TRBD2. Germline V gene sequence: CDR1 SGHAT, CDR2 FQNNGV. This CDR3 is built from 15 residues. With V trimmed by 8 bases and J by 6 bases, 6 bases remained unmatched.

CDR3 sequence reads: CASSRAGVQPQHF. CDR3 nucleotides: TGTGCCAGCAGCAGGGCCGGGGTTCAGCCCCAGCATTTT. V is TRBV27 and J is TRBJ1-5; possible D gene TRBD1, 5 bases. This CDR3 contains 13 residues. V was shortened by 6 bases and J by 6 bases, with 12 bases between the two germline ends. Germline V gene data show CDR1 as MNHEY and CDR2 as SMNVEV (reference sequence).

The chain recombines TRBV4-3 with TRBJ2-5, with 12 bases identical to TRBD2. Germline loops: CDR1 LGHNA, CDR2 YSLEER. The V gene end was trimmed by 2 bases and the J gene end by 5 bases; junction bases not matched to a gene: 6. The CDR3 is made up of 16 amino acids. CDR3 sequence (DNA): TGCGCCAGCAGCCAACGACTAGCGGGAGTTCGGGAGACCCAGTACTTC. This gives the protein CASSQRLAGVRETQYF.

DNA for the CDR3: TGTGCCAGCAGCTTCACCCGAGACAGGGGTAATGAAAAACTGTTTTTT. It specifies CASSFTRDRGNEKLFF. The gene calls are TRBV7-9 and TRBJ1-4; 8 bases are a match to TRBD1. V was pared by 3 bases and J by 4 bases, with 7 bases of the junction left unmatched. This CDR3 is 16 amino acids long. Germline lookup yields CDR1 SEHNR and CDR2 FQNEAQ (reference sequence).

The chain uses TRBV27 and TRBJ2-2; 13 bases agree with TRBD2. This CDR3 has 17 residues. Germline values: CDR1 MNHEY, CDR2 SMNVEV (reference sequence). The V segment lost 4 bases and the J segment 5 bases; nucleotides outside the gene matches: 7. The CDR3 spells CASSSRELAGGTGELFF. The CDR3 DNA reads as TGTGCCAGCAGTTCCAGGGAACTAGCGGGAGGGACCGGGGAGCTGTTTTTT.

In this sample, this clone turned up a few times. The chain links TRBV5-6 to TRBJ2-7; TRBD2 aligns across 11 bases. This CDR3 is 15 amino acids long. Germline V gene sequence: CDR1 SGHDT, CDR2 YYEEEE. The J segment lost 5 bases and the V segment lost 0 bases, leaving 4 bases of the junction unmatched. Here the CDR3 reads CASSLALAGEDEQYF. CDR3 bases: TGTGCCAGCAGCTTGGCACTAGCGGGAGAGGACGAGCAGTACTTC.

V and J are TRBV4-3 and TRBJ2-2; the D is unclear. CDR3 length: 15 amino acids. Trimming cost V 0 bases and J 4 bases, with 9 bases left between them. Germline V gene data show CDR1 as LGHNA and CDR2 as YSLEER. Here the CDR3 DNA reads TGCGCCAGCAGCCAAGAACCAGAAACCACCGGGGAGCTGTTTTTT. This sequence encodes CASSQEPETTGELFF.

The chain employs TRBV11-2 and TRBJ2-5, with TRBD1 identical over 8 bases. V shed 1 base and J 5 bases; nucleotides not matched to a gene: 9. The CDR3 runs 16 residues. Germline V CDR1 and CDR2: SGHAT, FQNNGV. The CDR3 spells CASSLARTGSMETQYF. The DNA for the CDR3 is TGTGCCAGCAGCTTAGCTAGGACAGGGAGCATGGAGACCCAGTACTTC.

V and J are TRBV15 and TRBJ1-4; D is uncertain. V dropped 5 bases and J dropped 1 base, with 14 bases sitting between them. From germline, CDR1 is LNHNV and CDR2 YYDKDF (reference sequence). The CDR3 contains 16 residues. The CDR3 sequence is CATSRTRTGTNEKLFF. In nucleotides, the CDR3 is TGTGCCACCAGCCGCACCCGGACGGGAACTAATGAAAAACTGTTTTTT.

The rearrangement uses TRBV18 and TRBJ2-2; weak D call: TRBD1 (6 bases). Germline V gives CDR1 KGHSH, CDR2 LQKENI. This CDR3 is 16 amino acids long. Trimming left V 2 bases short and J 4 bases short, with 14 bases between. CDR3 protein: CASSPSWTAITGELFF. The CDR3 DNA is TGTGCCAGCTCACCAAGCTGGACAGCGATCACCGGGGAGCTGTTTTTT.